The 15 T cell receptor beta chains given below trace back to one sample, sequenced in a study of somatic mutations in cytotoxic T cells in rheumatoid arthritis. Using immunoSEQ multiplex PCR, the repertoire was profiled, and TCRdb retains in-frame clones only, with some absent. The sample comprises more than 35,000 clones, 84% of which are singletons, and 3.2% rests with the top ten. Sequenced input: CD8+ T cells sorted from blood. These receptors were obtained from a man aged 35 to 55 in good health.

The chain combines TRBV2 with TRBJ2-1; possible D gene TRBD1, 6 bases. The V end was cut by 5 bases, the J end by 1 base, with 12 bases between. This CDR3 region has 15 residues. The germline gives CDR1 SNHLY, CDR2 FYNNEI. CDR3 sequence reads: CASSLRDTSYNEQFF. The CDR3 region has the DNA TGTGCCAGCAGTCTCCGGGACACTTCCTACAATGAGCAGTTCTTC.

The chain couples TRBV28 to TRBJ2-4; 9 bases align to TRBD2. The germline V gene encodes CDR1 MDHEN and CDR2 SYDVKM. V was clipped by 3 bases and J by 0 bases; unmatched bases: 6. CDR3 size: 17 residues. The CDR3 DNA follows: TGTGCCAGCAGTTTCGGGACTAGCTCCTTAGCCAAAAACATTCAGTACTTC. Residues: CASSFGTSSLAKNIQYF.

The genes are TRBV19 and TRBJ1-2, with D maybe TRBD1 (6 bases). Trimming took off 5 bases at V and 8 bases at J, with 15 bases between the two ends. CDR3 length: 13 residues. Per germline, CDR1 LNHDA and CDR2 SQIVND (reference sequence). CDR3 DNA: TGTGCCAGTAGTCCGGGGGGCCGGTTAGGCTACACCTTC. This translates into CASSPGGRLGYTF.

This clone was seen once. This rearrangement joins TRBV6-1 to TRBJ2-7, with 8 bases aligning to TRBD1. V was clipped by 4 bases and J by 5 bases; unmatched bases: 10. The length of the CDR3 is 15 residues. CDR1 and CDR2 from the germline V gene are MNHNS and SASEGT. The CDR3 nucleotides are TGTGCCAGCAGTGGGACGACAGGGGCAGTAGACGAGCAGTACTTC. This translates into CASSGTTGAVDEQYF.

This clone was seen a handful of times. The chain combines TRBV4-3 with TRBJ2-1; D is unclear. Germline CDR1 and CDR2: LGHNA and YSLEER. Trimming took 0 bases from V and 3 from J, leaving 9 bases between them. The length of the CDR3 is 15 residues. The CDR3 DNA follows: TGCGCCAGCAGCCAAGATCCGTGGAGCTACAATGAGCAGTTCTTC. Translating it yields CASSQDPWSYNEQFF.

J is TRBJ2-1 and V is TRBV28; no clear D gene. Germline CDR1 is MDHEN and CDR2 is SYDVKM. Trimming took off 3 bases at V and 7 bases at J, with 10 bases between the two ends. CDR3 size: 13 residues. The CDR3 sequence: CASSLAQANEQFF. As DNA, the CDR3 is TGTGCCAGCAGTTTGGCCCAAGCGAATGAGCAGTTCTTC.

CDR3 amino acids: CASSDSGLGNDEQYF. The DNA for the CDR3 is TGTGCCAGCAGCGACTCGGGACTAGGAAACGACGAGCAGTACTTC. The rearrangement joins TRBV5-4 to TRBJ2-7, with 8 positions matching TRBD2. There are 15 residues in the CDR3. Trimming took 4 bases from V and 5 from J; bases not matched to a gene: 11. The V gene's germline CDR1 is SGHNT and CDR2 YYREEE (reference sequence).

CDR3 bases: TGTGCCAGTAGCGACAGGGTGAGCACAGATACGCAGTATTTT. It yields the protein CASSDRVSTDTQYF. The chain has TRBV19 and TRBJ2-3; TRBD1 matches 7 bases. The V gene's germline CDR1 is LNHDA and CDR2 SQIVND (reference sequence). With 6 bases clipped from V and 0 bases from J, the junction kept 3 bases outside the gene matches. This CDR3 is built from 14 residues.

The chain recombines TRBV5-1 with TRBJ2-7, with a tentative D call TRBD2 (6 bases). There are 13 residues in the CDR3. V was shortened by 0 bases and J by 7 bases, with 11 bases between the two germline ends. CDR1 and CDR2 from the germline V gene are SGHRS and YFSETQ. The CDR3 DNA reads TGCGCCAGCAGCTTGGGCGGGGCTGGAGAGCAGTACTTC. This encodes CASSLGGAGEQYF.

This chain connects TRBV30 to TRBJ2-3; D is unclear. Trimming cost V 1 base and J 2 bases, with 19 bases left between them. The germline V gene encodes CDR1 GTSNPN and CDR2 SVGIG (reference sequence). The CDR3 loop spans 17 amino acids. The CDR3 protein is CAWSARTAWLITDTQYF. The CDR3 nucleotides are TGTGCCTGGAGTGCCAGGACGGCCTGGTTGATCACAGATACGCAGTATTTT.

This chain connects TRBV10-3 to TRBJ2-7; 7 bases match TRBD2. CDR1 and CDR2 from the germline V gene are ENHRY and SYGVKD. After removal of 6 bases from V and 0 bases from J, the junction contained 8 bases not matched to a gene. The CDR3 has 15 amino acids. This CDR3 is CAISQEASGSYEQYF. DNA of the CDR3: TGTGCCATCAGCCAAGAGGCTAGCGGCTCCTACGAGCAGTACTTC.

This chain joins TRBV5-1 and TRBJ2-5; TRBD2 agrees at 7 bases. The J segment lost 10 bases and the V segment lost 0 bases, leaving 9 bases of the junction unmatched. Germline V lookup: CDR1 SGHRS, CDR2 YFSETQ. The CDR3 has 14 amino acids. CDR3 nucleotide sequence: TGCGCCAGCAGCTTGGGACGGGAGGTATCAATCCAGTACTTC. Residues: CASSLGREVSIQYF.

This clone is a singleton in its sample. V gene TRBV25-1 combines with J gene TRBJ2-1; 9 bases line up with TRBD1. The CDR3 covers 13 residues. J gave up 8 bases and V 6 bases, and 5 bases lay outside the gene matches. CDR1 is MGHDK, CDR2 SYGVNS, per germline. Here the CDR3 DNA reads TGTGCCAGCAGAAGACAGGGGGGGCATGAGCAGTTCTTC. Residues: CASRRQGGHEQFF.

The chain couples TRBV5-1 to TRBJ1-1, with 9 nucleotides matching TRBD1. The CDR3 is 15 residues long. Germline V gene data show CDR1 as SGHRS and CDR2 as YFSETQ. V lost 4 bases to trimming and J lost 3 bases; unmatched junction nucleotides: 7. In DNA form, the CDR3 reads TGCGCCAGCAGCGCGGCCGGGACAGGGTACACTGAAGCTTTCTTT. Translating it yields CASSAAGTGYTEAFF.

The V call is TRBV30, the J call TRBJ1-2, with 7 bases aligning to TRBD1. J lost 3 bases, V lost 0 bases, and 4 bases had no gene match. Germline CDR1 and CDR2: GTSNPN and SVGIG (reference sequence). This CDR3 contains 14 residues. The CDR3 DNA sequence: TGTGCCTGGAGTGTACCGACAGGGTACTATGGCTACACCTTC. It encodes CAWSVPTGYYGYTF. Combining the CDR3 with reference TRBV30 and TRBJ1-2 gives the whole variable domain SQTIHQWPATLVQPVGSPLSLECTVEGTSNPNLYWYRQAAGRGLQLLFYSVGIGQISSEVPQNLSASRPQDRQFILSSKKLLLSDSGFYLCAWSVPTGYYGYTFGSGTRLTVV.